This T cell receptor (beta chain) is from a study of post-analysis software for immune sequencing data. On the study more broadly: The courses of disease that were included comprised relapsing-remitting, secondary progressive and progressive-relapsing multiple sclerosis.

Included in the TCR beta cDNA libraries were unique molecular identifiers. The T cell input of roughly 0.9 to 11 million gave about 500,000 cDNA molecules. TCRdb passed the PCR reads through MiXCR, listing each CDR3 protein once. The table includes about 540,000 distinct CDR3 sequences, 34% detected once. Regarding the study as a whole: Same-batch preparations were strongly co-clustered by F measure. Those with multiple sclerosis, the patient group, showed significantly lower normalized Chao1 diversity than controls.

Note on this clonotype: What it recognizes is unknown.

The sequencing sample was made of blood. This TCR came from a girl under 18 with multiple sclerosis.

This CDR3 reads CASSQDHGSQETQYF. The DNA for the CDR3 is TGTGCCAGCAGCCAAGATCACGGCAGCCAAGAGACCCAGTACTTC. J is TRBJ2-7 and V is TRBV3-1; D gene unclear. The last part of the DNA fits TRBJ2-5 better; the J call may be wrong. The length of the CDR3 is 15 residues. Germline V gene lookup returns CDR1 LGHDT and CDR2 YNNKEL (reference sequence).